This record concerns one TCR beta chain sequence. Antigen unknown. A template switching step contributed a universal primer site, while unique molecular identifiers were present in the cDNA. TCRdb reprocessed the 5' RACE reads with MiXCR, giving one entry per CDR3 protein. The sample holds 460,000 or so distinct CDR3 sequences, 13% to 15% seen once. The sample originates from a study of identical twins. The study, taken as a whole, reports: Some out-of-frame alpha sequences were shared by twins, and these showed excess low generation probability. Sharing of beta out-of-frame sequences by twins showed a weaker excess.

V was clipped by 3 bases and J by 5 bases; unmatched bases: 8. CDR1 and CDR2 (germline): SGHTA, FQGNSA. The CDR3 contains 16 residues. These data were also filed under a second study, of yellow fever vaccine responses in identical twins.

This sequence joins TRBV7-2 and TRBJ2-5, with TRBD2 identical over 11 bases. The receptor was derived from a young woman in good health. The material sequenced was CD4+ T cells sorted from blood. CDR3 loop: CASSLTSGKGTETQYF. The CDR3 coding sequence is TGTGCCAGCAGCTTGACTAGCGGGAAAGGGACTGAGACCCAGTACTTC.